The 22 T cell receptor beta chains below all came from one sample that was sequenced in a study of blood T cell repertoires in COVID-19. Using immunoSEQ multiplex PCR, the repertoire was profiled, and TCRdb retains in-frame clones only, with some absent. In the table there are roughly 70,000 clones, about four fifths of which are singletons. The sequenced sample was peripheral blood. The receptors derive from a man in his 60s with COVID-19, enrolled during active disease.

The CDR3 here is CASTQRVGQETQYF. DNA of the CDR3: TGTGCCAGCACGCAACGGGTAGGACAAGAGACCCAGTACTTC. The chain joins TRBV7-2 to TRBJ2-5; no definite D call. The V end was cut by 7 bases, the J end by 2 bases, with 14 bases between. This CDR3 has 14 amino acids. CDR1 and CDR2 (germline): SGHTA, FQGNSA.

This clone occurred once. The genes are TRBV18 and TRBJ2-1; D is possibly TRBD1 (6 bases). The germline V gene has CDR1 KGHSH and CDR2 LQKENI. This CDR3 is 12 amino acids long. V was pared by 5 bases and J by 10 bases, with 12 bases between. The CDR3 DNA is TGTGCCAGCTCAGCCGTCACAGGGGAGCAGTTCTTC. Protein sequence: CASSAVTGEQFF.

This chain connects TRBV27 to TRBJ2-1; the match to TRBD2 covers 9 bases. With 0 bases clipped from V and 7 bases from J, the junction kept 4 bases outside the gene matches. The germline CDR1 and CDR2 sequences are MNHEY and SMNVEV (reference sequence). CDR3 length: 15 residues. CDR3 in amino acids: CASSLSSGRVNEQFF. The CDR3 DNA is TGTGCCAGCAGTTTATCTAGCGGGAGAGTAAATGAGCAGTTCTTC.

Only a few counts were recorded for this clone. CDR3 bases: TGTGCCAGCAGCGGCGGAGGGTACGAGCAGTACTTC. This codes for CASSGGGYEQYF. The chain has TRBV6-6 and TRBJ2-7; possible D gene TRBD2, 6 bases. This CDR3 has 12 residues. The germline V gene encodes CDR1 MNHNY and CDR2 SVGAGI (reference sequence). Trimming took off 6 bases at V and 4 bases at J, with 10 bases between the two ends.

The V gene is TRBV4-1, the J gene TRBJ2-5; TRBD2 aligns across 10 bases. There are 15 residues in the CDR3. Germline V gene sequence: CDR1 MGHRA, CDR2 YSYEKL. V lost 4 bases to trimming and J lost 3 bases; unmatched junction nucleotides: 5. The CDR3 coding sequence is TGCGCCAGCAGCCCCACCGGACTAGCGGAAGAGACCCAGTACTTC. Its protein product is CASSPTGLAEETQYF.

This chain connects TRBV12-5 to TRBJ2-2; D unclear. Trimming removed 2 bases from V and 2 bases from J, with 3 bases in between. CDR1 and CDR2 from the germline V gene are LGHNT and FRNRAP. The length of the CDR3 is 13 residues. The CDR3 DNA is TGTGCTAGTGGTTTGCCTAACACCGGGGAGCTGTTTTTT. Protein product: CASGLPNTGELFF.

In nucleotides, the CDR3 is TGTGCCTCTTCGAGGGCAGCTACGGCTAATGAAAAACTGTTTTTT. Protein product: CASSRAATANEKLFF. The chain combines TRBV12-5 with TRBJ1-4; D is undetermined. Germline V gives CDR1 LGHNT, CDR2 FRNRAP. There are 15 residues in the CDR3.

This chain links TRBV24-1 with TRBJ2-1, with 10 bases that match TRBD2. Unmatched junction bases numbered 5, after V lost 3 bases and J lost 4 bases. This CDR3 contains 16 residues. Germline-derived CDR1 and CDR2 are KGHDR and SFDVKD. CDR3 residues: CATSDVAGGFYNEQFF. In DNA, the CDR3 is TGTGCCACCAGTGATGTAGCGGGGGGTTTTTACAATGAGCAGTTCTTC.

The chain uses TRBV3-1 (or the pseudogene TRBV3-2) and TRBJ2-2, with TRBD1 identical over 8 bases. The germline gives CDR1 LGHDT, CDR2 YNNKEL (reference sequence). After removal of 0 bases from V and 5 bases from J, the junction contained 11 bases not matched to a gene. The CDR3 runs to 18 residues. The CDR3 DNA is TGTGCCAGCAGCCAAGATCGCAGGGGGCAGGGGTATACCGGGGAGCTGTTTTTT. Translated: CASSQDRRGQGYTGELFF.

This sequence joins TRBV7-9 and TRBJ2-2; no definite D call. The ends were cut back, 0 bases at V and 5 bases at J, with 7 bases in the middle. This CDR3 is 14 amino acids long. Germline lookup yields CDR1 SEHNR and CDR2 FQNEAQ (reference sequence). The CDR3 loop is CASSLAQKTGELFF. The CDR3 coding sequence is TGTGCCAGCAGCTTAGCGCAGAAGACCGGGGAGCTGTTTTTT.

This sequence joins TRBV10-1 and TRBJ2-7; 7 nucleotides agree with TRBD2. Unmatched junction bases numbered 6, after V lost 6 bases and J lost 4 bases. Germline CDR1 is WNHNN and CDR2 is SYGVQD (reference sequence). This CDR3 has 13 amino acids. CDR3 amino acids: CASSLAEGYEQYF. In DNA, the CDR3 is TGCGCCAGCAGCCTAGCGGAGGGATACGAGCAGTACTTC.

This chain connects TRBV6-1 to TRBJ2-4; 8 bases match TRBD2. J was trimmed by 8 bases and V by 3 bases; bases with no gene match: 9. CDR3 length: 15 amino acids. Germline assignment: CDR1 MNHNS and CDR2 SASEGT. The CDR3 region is CASSEWRGGRDIQYF. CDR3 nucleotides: TGTGCCAGCAGTGAGTGGCGCGGGGGGCGGGACATTCAGTACTTC.

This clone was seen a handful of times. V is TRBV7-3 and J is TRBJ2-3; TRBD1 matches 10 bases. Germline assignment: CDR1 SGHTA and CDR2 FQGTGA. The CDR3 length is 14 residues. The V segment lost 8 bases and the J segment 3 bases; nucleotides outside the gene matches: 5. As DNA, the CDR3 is TGTGCCAGCCGACGGGACAGGGGAACAGATACGCAGTATTTT. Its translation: CASRRDRGTDTQYF.

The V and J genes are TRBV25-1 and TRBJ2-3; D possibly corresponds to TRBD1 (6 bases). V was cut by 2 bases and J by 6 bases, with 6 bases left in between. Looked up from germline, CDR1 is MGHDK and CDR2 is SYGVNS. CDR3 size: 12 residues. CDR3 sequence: CASSEGQDTQYF. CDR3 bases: TGTGCCAGCAGTGAAGGACAGGATACGCAGTATTTT.

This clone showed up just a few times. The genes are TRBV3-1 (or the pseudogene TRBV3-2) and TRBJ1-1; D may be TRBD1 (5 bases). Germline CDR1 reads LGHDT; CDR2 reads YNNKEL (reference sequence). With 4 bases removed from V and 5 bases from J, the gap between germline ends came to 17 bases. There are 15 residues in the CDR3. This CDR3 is CASSPRGLGGTEAFF. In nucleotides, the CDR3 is TGTGCCAGCAGCCCCCGGGGTTTGGGGGGTACTGAAGCTTTCTTT.

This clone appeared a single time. This chain's CDR3 is CSALRGYGYTF. CDR3 nucleotide sequence: TGCAGTGCTCTCAGGGGCTATGGCTACACCTTC. The chain uses TRBV20-1 and TRBJ1-2; maybe TRBD1 (6 bases). This CDR3 comprises 11 residues. Deletions cut 5 bases from V and 4 bases from J, with 8 bases between. Germline-derived CDR1 and CDR2 are DFQATT and SNEGSKA (reference sequence).

The chain's CDR3 is CASRPDTGPPLHF. CDR3 in DNA: TGTGCCAGCAGGCCCGATACAGGGCCACCCCTCCACTTT. This chain uses TRBV28 with TRBJ1-6; TRBD1 might be the D (6 bases). The CDR3 has 13 residues. V lost 6 bases and J 11 bases, leaving 14 bases between the germline ends. Germline lookup yields CDR1 MDHEN and CDR2 SYDVKM.

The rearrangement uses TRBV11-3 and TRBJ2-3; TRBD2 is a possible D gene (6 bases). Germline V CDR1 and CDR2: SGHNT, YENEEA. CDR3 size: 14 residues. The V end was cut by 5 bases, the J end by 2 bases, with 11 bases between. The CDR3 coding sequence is TGTGCCAGCAGCAAACGGGAGATCACAGATACGCAGTATTTT. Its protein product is CASSKREITDTQYF.

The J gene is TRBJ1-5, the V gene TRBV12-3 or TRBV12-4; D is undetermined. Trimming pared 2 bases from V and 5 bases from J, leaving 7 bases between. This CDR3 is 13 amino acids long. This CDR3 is CASSLMQDQPQHF. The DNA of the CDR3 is TGTGCCAGCAGTTTAATGCAGGATCAGCCCCAGCATTTT.

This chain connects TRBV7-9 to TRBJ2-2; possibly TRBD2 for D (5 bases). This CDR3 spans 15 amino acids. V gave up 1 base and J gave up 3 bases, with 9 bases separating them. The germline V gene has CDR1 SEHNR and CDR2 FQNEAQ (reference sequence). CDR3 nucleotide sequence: TGTGCCAGCAGCTTAGAGGACGGGGACACCGGGGAGCTGTTTTTT. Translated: CASSLEDGDTGELFF.

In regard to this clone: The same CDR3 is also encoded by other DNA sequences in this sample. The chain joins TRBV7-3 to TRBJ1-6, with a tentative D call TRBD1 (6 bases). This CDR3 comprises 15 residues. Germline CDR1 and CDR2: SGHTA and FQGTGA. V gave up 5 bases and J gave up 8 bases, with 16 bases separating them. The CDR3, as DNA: TGTGCCAGCAGCGACCGGGGGGCAGGGGATTCACCCCTCCACTTT. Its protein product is CASSDRGAGDSPLHF.

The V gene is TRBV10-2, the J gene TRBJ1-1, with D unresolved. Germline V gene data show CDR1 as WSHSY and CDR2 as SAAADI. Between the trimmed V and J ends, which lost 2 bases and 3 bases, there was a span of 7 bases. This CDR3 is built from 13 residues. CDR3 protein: CASSENTYTEAFF. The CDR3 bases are TGCGCCAGCAGTGAGAACACATACACTGAAGCTTTCTTT.